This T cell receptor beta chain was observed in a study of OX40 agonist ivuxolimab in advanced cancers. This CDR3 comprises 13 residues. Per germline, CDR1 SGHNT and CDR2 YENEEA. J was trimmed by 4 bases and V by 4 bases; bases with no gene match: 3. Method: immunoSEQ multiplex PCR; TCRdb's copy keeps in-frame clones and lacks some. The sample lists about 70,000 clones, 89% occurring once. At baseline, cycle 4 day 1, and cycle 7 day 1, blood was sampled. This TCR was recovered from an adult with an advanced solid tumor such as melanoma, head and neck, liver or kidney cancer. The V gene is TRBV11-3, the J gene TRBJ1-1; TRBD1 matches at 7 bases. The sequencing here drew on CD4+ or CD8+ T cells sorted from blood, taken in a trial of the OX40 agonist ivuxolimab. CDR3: CASSSTGATEAFF. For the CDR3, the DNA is TGTGCCAGCAGCTCCACAGGGGCCACTGAAGCTTTCTTT. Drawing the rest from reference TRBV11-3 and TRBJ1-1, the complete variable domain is EAGVVQSPRYKIIEKKQPVAFWCNPISGHNTLYWYLQNLGQGPELLIRYENEEAVDDSQLPKDRFSAERLKGVDSTLKIQPAELGDSAVYLCASSSTGATEAFFGQGTRLTVV.